The rows below give T cell receptor beta chains drawn from one sample of a study of blood T cell repertoires in COVID-19. Clones were read by immunoSEQ multiplex PCR, and TCRdb kept only the in-frame ones, dropping some. The sample has a few hundred thousand clones, about 87% seen once. Sample: PBMCs or T cells enriched from blood (not recorded which). The source is a man younger than 35 with acute COVID-19. Each CDR3 is given with its conserved first and last residue. D genes are given only for firm matches. Some rows mark clone size as missing; the rest say once, few, many or name a class of expanded clone.

d_gene: .; abundance: .; v_gene: TRBV18; j_gene: TRBJ1-2; CDR3nt: TGTGCCAGCTCATTTGGGCAGGGGAATGGCTACACCTTC; CDR3aa: CASSFGQGNGYTF
d_gene: .; abundance: .; v_gene: TRBV4-1; j_gene: TRBJ2-7; CDR3nt: TGCGCCAGCAGCCAAGAAATCGGCTACGAGCAGTACTTC; CDR3aa: CASSQEIGYEQYF
d_gene: TRBD1; abundance: once; v_gene: TRBV25-1; j_gene: TRBJ1-2; CDR3nt: TGTGCCAGCAGTGAGGCAGGGACAGGGGAGATCTATGGCTACACCTTC; CDR3aa: CASSEAGTGEIYGYTF
d_gene: .; abundance: .; v_gene: TRBV4-3; j_gene: TRBJ2-1; CDR3nt: TGCGCCAGCAGCCAAGACGCCGGGGTTTACAATGAGCAGTTCTTC; CDR3aa: CASSQDAGVYNEQFF
d_gene: .; abundance: .; v_gene: TRBV5-1; j_gene: TRBJ1-1; CDR3nt: TGCGCCAGCACCCTCACGGGAAAAGGGACTGAAGCTTTCTTT; CDR3aa: CASTLTGKGTEAFF
d_gene: TRBD1; abundance: .; v_gene: TRBV5-8; j_gene: TRBJ2-5; CDR3nt: TGTGCCAGCAGCCCCGGGACAGGGAATGGAGAGACCCAGTACTTC; CDR3aa: CASSPGTGNGETQYF
d_gene: .; abundance: .; v_gene: TRBV7-9; j_gene: TRBJ2-7; CDR3nt: TGTGCCAGCAGCTCCACAGGGTACGAGCAGTACTTC; CDR3aa: CASSSTGYEQYF
d_gene: TRBD2; abundance: once; v_gene: TRBV4-1; j_gene: TRBJ2-1; CDR3nt: TGCGCCAGCAGCCAAATGGCGGGAGGGAGCTACAATGAGCAGTTCTTC; CDR3aa: CASSQMAGGSYNEQFF
d_gene: .; abundance: .; v_gene: TRBV5-1; j_gene: TRBJ2-7; CDR3nt: TGCGCCAGCAGCTTGGAACGGGTACGTGAGCAGTACTTC; CDR3aa: CASSLERVREQYF
d_gene: .; abundance: .; v_gene: TRBV29-1; j_gene: TRBJ1-2; CDR3nt: TGCAGCGTCGAATCGACTGTGAACTATGGCTACACCTTC; CDR3aa: CSVESTVNYGYTF
d_gene: TRBD2; abundance: .; v_gene: TRBV6-2/TRBV6-3; j_gene: TRBJ2-7; CDR3nt: TGTGCCAGCAGTCGACTAGCGGGAGGGTCCCGCGAGCAGTACTTC; CDR3aa: CASSRLAGGSREQYF
d_gene: .; abundance: .; v_gene: TRBV12-3/TRBV12-4; j_gene: TRBJ2-7; CDR3nt: TGTGCCAGCAGGACGCGACTCGACGGCGAGCAGTACTTC; CDR3aa: CASRTRLDGEQYF
d_gene: TRBD1; abundance: few; v_gene: TRBV2; j_gene: TRBJ2-1; CDR3nt: TGTGCCAGCAGGGACGACAGGGTATCCTACAATGAGCAGTTCTTC; CDR3aa: CASRDDRVSYNEQFF
d_gene: .; abundance: few; v_gene: TRBV28; j_gene: TRBJ1-2; CDR3nt: TGTGCCAGCAAAGTGGGCAGGGGTAATACTGGCTACACCTTC; CDR3aa: CASKVGRGNTGYTF
d_gene: TRBD1; abundance: .; v_gene: TRBV13; j_gene: TRBJ2-7; CDR3nt: TGTGCCAGCAGCTTAGGCCTTTTTAGGACCGGGACAGGGGGCACCGAGCAGTACTTC; CDR3aa: CASSLGLFRTGTGGTEQYF
d_gene: TRBD1; abundance: .; v_gene: TRBV20-1; j_gene: TRBJ1-1; CDR3nt: TGCAGTGCTAGTCCCCCGACAGGGGGGAACACTGAAGCTTTCTTT; CDR3aa: CSASPPTGGNTEAFF
d_gene: TRBD2; abundance: once; v_gene: TRBV3-1/TRBV3-2; j_gene: TRBJ2-7; CDR3nt: TGTGCCATCTCGACTAGCGGGATGGACGAGCAGTACTTC; CDR3aa: CAISTSGMDEQYF
d_gene: .; abundance: .; v_gene: TRBV5-1; j_gene: TRBJ2-7; CDR3nt: TGCGCCAGCAGCTTAGGGGGTGCGGTCGAGCAGTACTTC; CDR3aa: CASSLGGAVEQYF
d_gene: .; abundance: .; v_gene: TRBV27; j_gene: TRBJ1-3; CDR3nt: TGTGCCAGCAGGGGGACATTCTCTGGAAACACCATATATTTT; CDR3aa: CASRGTFSGNTIYF
d_gene: .; abundance: .; v_gene: TRBV6-5; j_gene: TRBJ2-7; CDR3nt: TGTGCCAGCAGGGGGGACTCCGGAGGGCGGGACGAGCAGTACTTC; CDR3aa: CASRGDSGGRDEQYF
d_gene: TRBD1; abundance: .; v_gene: TRBV27; j_gene: TRBJ2-7; CDR3nt: TGTGCCAGCAGACCACTAGGGACAGTAAGGCAGTACTTC; CDR3aa: CASRPLGTVRQYF
d_gene: .; abundance: .; v_gene: TRBV3-1/TRBV3-2; j_gene: TRBJ2-1; CDR3nt: TGTGCCAGCAGCCAACAGGGGGGCAATGAGCAGTTCTTC; CDR3aa: CASSQQGGNEQFF
d_gene: .; abundance: .; v_gene: TRBV6-5; j_gene: TRBJ1-1; CDR3nt: TGTGCCAGCAGCCCGGACATACTCACTGAAGCTTTCTTT; CDR3aa: CASSPDILTEAFF
d_gene: TRBD2; abundance: .; v_gene: TRBV4-2; j_gene: TRBJ2-1; CDR3nt: TGTGCCAGCAGCCAAGATCGACTAGCGGGAGATTGGGAGCAGTTCTTC; CDR3aa: CASSQDRLAGDWEQFF
d_gene: TRBD2; abundance: .; v_gene: TRBV6-4; j_gene: TRBJ2-1; CDR3nt: TGTGCCAGCAGTGGGGGGTGGAGACTAGCGGGAAACAGGGAGCAGTTCTTC; CDR3aa: CASSGGWRLAGNREQFF
d_gene: TRBD1; abundance: .; v_gene: TRBV7-9; j_gene: TRBJ1-4; CDR3nt: TGTGCCAGCAGCCGATCCGACAGGGGAGGGGGAGAAAAACTGTTTTTT; CDR3aa: CASSRSDRGGGEKLFF